The present T cell receptor (beta chain) was sequenced within a study of PD-L1 blockade in urothelial cancer. Overall study: Patients' prior chemotherapy regimens numbered 0 to 3. General study results and limits: Better survival was forecast by a pretreatment blood TCR clonality below the median.

Assay: immunoSEQ multiplex PCR; the TCRdb copy retains only in-frame clones and omits some. The table has 100,000 to 150,000 clones, around 85% seen once. The time point is: pretreatment peripheral blood. Pretreatment sampling and on-treatment sampling together yielded between 1 and 8 samples for each patient. This CDR3 spans 15 amino acids. CDR1 and CDR2 (germline): SGHNT, YYREEE (reference sequence). The V gene end was trimmed by 4 bases and the J gene end by 1 base; junction bases not matched to a gene: 5. On this clone itself: What it binds is not known.

This clonotype was obtained from a man in his forties or fifties with urothelial cancer. The chain employs TRBV5-4 and TRBJ2-7; TRBD2 matches at 10 bases. The sample in question was PBMCs, obtained around atezolizumab (anti-PD-L1) treatment. In nucleotides, the CDR3 is TGTGCCAGCAGCCAAGGGACTAGCGAGTCCTACGAGCAGTACTTC. Its translation: CASSQGTSESYEQYF.